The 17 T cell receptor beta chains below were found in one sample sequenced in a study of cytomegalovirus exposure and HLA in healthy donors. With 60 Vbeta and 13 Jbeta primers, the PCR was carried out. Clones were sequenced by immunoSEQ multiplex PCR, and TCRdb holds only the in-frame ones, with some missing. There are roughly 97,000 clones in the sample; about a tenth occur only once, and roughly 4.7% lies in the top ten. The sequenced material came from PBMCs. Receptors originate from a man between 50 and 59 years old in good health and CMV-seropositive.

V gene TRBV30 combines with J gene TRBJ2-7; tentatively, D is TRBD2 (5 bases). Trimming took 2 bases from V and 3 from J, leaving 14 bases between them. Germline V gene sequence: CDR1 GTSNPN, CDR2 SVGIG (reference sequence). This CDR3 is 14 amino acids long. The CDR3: CAWSPRGWDYEQYF. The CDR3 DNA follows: TGTGCCTGGAGTCCGAGAGGGTGGGACTACGAGCAGTACTTC.

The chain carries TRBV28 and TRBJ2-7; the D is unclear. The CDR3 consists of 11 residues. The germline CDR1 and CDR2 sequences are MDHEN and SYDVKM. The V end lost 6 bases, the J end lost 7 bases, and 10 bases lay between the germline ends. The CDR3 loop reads CASSPRREQYF. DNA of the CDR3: TGTGCCAGCAGCCCCCGCAGGGAGCAGTACTTC. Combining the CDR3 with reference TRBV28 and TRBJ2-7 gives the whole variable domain DVKVTQSSRYLVKRTGEKVFLECVQDMDHENMFWYRQDPGLGLRLIYFSYDVKMKEKGDIPEGYSVSREKKERFSLILESASTNQTSMYLCASSPRREQYFGPGTRLTVT.

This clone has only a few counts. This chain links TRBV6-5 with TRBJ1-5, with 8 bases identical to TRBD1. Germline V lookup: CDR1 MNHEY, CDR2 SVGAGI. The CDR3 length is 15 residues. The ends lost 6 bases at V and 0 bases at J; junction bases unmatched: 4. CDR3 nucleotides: TGTGCCAGCAGGGACAGGGCATATAGCAATCAGCCCCAGCATTTT. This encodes CASRDRAYSNQPQHF.

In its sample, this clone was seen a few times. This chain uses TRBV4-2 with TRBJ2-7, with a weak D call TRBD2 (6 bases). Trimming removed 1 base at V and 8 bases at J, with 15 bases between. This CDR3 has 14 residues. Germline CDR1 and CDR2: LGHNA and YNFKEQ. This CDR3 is CASSQGWRDTKQYF. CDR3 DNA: TGTGCCAGCAGCCAAGGTTGGAGGGATACGAAGCAGTACTTC.

The CDR3 DNA is TGTGCCAGCAGCTTCGCTGGACAGAACCTTAACTATGGCTACACCTTC. Translation: CASSFAGQNLNYGYTF. This rearrangement joins TRBV7-9 to TRBJ1-2; TRBD1 might be the D (6 bases). Trimming shortened V by 3 bases and J by 1 base, and 15 bases separated the two germline ends. The CDR3 is 16 residues long. Germline CDR1 and CDR2: SEHNR and FQNEAQ (reference sequence).

The CDR3 reads CSVEGGRVMDFPQFF. The CDR3 DNA is TGCAGCGTTGAAGGCGGGAGGGTCATGGATTTCCCCCAGTTCTTC. The genes are TRBV29-1 and TRBJ2-1; 9 positions match TRBD2. This CDR3 has 15 amino acids. Germline CDR1 SQVTM, CDR2 ANQGSEA. Unmatched junction bases numbered 14, after V lost 1 base and J lost 13 bases.

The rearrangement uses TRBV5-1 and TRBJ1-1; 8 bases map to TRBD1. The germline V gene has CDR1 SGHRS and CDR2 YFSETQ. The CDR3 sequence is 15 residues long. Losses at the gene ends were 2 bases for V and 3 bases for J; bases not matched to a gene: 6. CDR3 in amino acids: CASSLTQGGDTEAFF. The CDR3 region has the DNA TGCGCCAGCAGCTTAACACAGGGGGGCGACACTGAAGCTTTCTTT.

Here the CDR3 reads CASSTSDAGYPYNEQFF. The DNA of the CDR3 is TGTGCCAGCAGCACATCCGATGCGGGGTACCCCTACAATGAGCAGTTCTTC. The chain is built from TRBV7-3 and TRBJ2-1; D possibly corresponds to TRBD2 (6 bases). Trimming took off 5 bases at V and 2 bases at J, with 19 bases between the two ends. The CDR3 length is 17 residues. CDR1 and CDR2 from the germline V gene are SGHTA and FQGTGA.

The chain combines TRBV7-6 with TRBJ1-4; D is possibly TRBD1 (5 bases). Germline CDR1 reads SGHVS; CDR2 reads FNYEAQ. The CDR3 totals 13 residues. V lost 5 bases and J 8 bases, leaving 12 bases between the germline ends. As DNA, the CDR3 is TGTGCCAGCAGCCCAGTGGGGGGGGAAAAACTGTTTTTT. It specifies CASSPVGGEKLFF.

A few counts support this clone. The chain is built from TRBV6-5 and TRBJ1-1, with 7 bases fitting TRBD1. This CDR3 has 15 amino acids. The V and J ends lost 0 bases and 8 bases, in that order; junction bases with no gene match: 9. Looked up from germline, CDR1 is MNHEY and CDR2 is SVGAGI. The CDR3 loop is CASSYSRQGWTEAFF. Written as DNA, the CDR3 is TGTGCCAGCAGTTACTCAAGACAGGGATGGACGGAAGCTTTCTTT.

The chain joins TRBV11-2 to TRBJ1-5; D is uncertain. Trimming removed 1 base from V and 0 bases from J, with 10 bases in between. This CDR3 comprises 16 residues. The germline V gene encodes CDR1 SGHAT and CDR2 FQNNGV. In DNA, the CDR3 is TGTGCCAGCAGCTTAGGGTCTACGTATAGCAATCAGCCCCAGCATTTT. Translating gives CASSLGSTYSNQPQHF.

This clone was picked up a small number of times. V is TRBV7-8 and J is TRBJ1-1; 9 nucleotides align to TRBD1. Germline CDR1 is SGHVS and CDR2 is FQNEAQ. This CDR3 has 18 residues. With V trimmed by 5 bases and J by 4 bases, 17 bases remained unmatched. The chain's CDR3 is CASSATRGTGLVATEAFF. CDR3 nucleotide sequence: TGTGCCAGCAGCGCAACACGTGGGACAGGGCTAGTTGCCACTGAAGCTTTCTTT.

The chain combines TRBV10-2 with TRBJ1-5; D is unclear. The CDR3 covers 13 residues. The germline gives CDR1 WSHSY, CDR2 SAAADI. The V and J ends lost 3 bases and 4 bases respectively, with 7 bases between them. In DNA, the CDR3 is TGCGCCAGCAGTGACAGAGGAAATCAGCCCCAGCATTTT. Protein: CASSDRGNQPQHF.

The CDR3: CSAPSAYEQFF. The CDR3 coding sequence is TGCAGTGCCCCCAGTGCCTATGAGCAGTTCTTC. This chain links TRBV20-1 with TRBJ2-1; D gene ambiguous. The V end was cut by 6 bases, the J end by 8 bases, with 11 bases between. The CDR3 sequence is 11 residues long. CDR1 and CDR2 (germline): DFQATT, SNEGSKA (reference sequence).

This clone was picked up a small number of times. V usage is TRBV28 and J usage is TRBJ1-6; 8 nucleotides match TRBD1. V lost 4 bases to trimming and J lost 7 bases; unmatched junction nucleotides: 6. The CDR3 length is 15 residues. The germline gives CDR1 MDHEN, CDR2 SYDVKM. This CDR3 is CASSSGTGLNSPLHF. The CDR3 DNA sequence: TGTGCCAGCAGTTCCGGGACAGGCCTGAATTCACCCCTCCACTTT.

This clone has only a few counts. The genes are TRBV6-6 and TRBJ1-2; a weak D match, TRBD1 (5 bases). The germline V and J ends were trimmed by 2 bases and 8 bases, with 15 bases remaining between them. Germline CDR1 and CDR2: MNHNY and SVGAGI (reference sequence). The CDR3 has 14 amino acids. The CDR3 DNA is TGTGCCAGCAGTTACGAGCGGGGGTCGGGCGGCTACACCTTC. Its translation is CASSYERGSGGYTF.

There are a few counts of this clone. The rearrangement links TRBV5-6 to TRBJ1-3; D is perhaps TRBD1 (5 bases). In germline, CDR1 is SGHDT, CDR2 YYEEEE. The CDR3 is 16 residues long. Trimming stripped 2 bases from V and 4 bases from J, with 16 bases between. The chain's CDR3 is CASSFRGSGAGNTIYF. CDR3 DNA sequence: TGTGCCAGCAGCTTTAGGGGCTCCGGCGCGGGAAACACCATATATTTT.